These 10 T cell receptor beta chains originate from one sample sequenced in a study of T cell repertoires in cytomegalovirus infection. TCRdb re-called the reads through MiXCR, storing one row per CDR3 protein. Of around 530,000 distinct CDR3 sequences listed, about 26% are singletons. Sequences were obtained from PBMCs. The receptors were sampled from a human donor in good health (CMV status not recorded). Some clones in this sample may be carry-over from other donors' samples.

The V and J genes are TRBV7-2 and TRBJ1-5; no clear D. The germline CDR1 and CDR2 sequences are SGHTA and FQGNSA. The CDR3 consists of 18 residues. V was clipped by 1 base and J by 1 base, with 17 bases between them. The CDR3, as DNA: TGTGCCAGCAGCTTAGTTAGTGCCGGAACCAGAAGCAATCAGCCCCAGCATTTT. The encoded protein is CASSLVSAGTRSNQPQHF.

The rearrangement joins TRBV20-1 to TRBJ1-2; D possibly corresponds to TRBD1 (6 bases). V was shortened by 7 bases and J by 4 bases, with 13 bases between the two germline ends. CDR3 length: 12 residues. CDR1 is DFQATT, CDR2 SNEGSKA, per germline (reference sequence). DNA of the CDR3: TGCAGTGTTATAACAGGGCGCTATGGCTACACCTTC. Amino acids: CSVITGRYGYTF.

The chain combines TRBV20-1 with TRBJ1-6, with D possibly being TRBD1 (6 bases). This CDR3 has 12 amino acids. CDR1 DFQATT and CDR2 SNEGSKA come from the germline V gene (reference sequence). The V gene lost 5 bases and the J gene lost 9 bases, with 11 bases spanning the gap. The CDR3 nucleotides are TGCAGTGCTTGGGACAAAGGTTCACCCCTCCACTTT. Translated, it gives CSAWDKGSPLHF.

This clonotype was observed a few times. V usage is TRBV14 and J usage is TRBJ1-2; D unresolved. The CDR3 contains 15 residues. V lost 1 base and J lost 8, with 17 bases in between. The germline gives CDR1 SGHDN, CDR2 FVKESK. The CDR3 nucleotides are TGTGCCAGCAGCCAAGCTTCGGGATTCGTCGAAGGCTACACCTTC. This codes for CASSQASGFVEGYTF.

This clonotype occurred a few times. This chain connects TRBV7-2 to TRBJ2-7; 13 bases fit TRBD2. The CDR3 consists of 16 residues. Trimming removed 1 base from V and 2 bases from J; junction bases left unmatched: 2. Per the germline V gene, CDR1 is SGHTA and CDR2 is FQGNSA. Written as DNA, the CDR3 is TGTGCCAGCAGCTTAGTACTAGCGGGGGGGCCCTACGAGCAGTACTTC. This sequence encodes CASSLVLAGGPYEQYF.

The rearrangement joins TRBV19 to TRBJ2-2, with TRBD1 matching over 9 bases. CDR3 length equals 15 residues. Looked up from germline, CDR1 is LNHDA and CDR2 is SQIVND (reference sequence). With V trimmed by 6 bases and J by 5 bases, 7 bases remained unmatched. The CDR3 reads CASSWDREGTGELFF. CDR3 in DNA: TGTGCCAGTAGCTGGGACAGGGAAGGTACCGGGGAGCTGTTTTTT.

CDR3 DNA: TGTGCCAGCAGTGAGAATCCTTTTGCAGGGCGCGAGCAGTACGTC. Protein sequence: CASSENPFAGREQYV. The chain recombines TRBV25-1 with TRBJ2-7, with D perhaps matching TRBD1 (5 bases). Trimming took 3 bases from V and 6 from J, leaving 18 bases between them. This CDR3 is built from 15 residues. The germline gives CDR1 MGHDK, CDR2 SYGVNS.

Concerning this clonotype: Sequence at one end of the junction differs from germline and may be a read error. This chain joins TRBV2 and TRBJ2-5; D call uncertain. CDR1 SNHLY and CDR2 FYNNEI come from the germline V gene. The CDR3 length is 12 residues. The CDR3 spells CASSDRQGTQYF. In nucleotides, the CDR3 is TGTGCCAGCAGTGACAGACAAGGGACCCAGTACTTC.

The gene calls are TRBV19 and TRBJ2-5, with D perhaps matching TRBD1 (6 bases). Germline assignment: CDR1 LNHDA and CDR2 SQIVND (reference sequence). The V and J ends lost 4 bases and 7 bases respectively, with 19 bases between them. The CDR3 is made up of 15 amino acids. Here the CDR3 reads CASSTGTSLRGTQYF. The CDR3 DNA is TGTGCCAGTAGTACTGGGACCTCCCTCAGGGGGACCCAGTACTTC.

The CDR3 nucleotides read TGTGCCAGCACCAATCAGGGACTAGCGACCAACAATGAGCAGTTCTTC. Amino acids: CASTNQGLATNNEQFF. The rearrangement joins TRBV6-2 or TRBV6-3 to TRBJ2-1; 10 bases align to TRBD2. This CDR3 comprises 16 residues. Looked up from germline, CDR1 is MNHEY and CDR2 is SVGEGT. V lost 7 bases, J lost 5 bases, and 11 bases stayed unmatched.